This entry describes one T cell receptor beta chain. Original analysis: Reference gene primer amplification in the assay estimated nucleated cell counts. TCRdb's copy holds only in-frame clones and misses some; the assay was immunoSEQ multiplex PCR. V and J calls and clone size are those listed in that table; D and trimming were worked out from the DNA. The sample includes under 95,000 clones, around 85% of them seen just once. The sample belongs to a study of blood T cell repertoires in COVID-19. Study details: Whether acute or convalescent, the COVID-19 samples came from the United States, Italy and Spain. The analysed material was cDNA or gDNA that came from T cells, B-cell-depleted T cells, or PBMCs.

Sequenced input: peripheral blood. The TCR was taken from a man between 60 and 75 years old with acute or convalescent COVID-19.

In DNA form, the CDR3 reads TGTGCCAGCAGTTTGACAGGGACGAACACTGAAGCTTTCTTT. Translated, it gives CASSLTGTNTEAFF. J is TRBJ1-1 and V is TRBV27; 7 nucleotides align to TRBD1. CDR1 is MNHEY, CDR2 SMNVEV, per germline (reference sequence). The CDR3 length is 14 residues. The trim removed 3 bases at V and 1 base at J, leaving 2 bases unmatched.